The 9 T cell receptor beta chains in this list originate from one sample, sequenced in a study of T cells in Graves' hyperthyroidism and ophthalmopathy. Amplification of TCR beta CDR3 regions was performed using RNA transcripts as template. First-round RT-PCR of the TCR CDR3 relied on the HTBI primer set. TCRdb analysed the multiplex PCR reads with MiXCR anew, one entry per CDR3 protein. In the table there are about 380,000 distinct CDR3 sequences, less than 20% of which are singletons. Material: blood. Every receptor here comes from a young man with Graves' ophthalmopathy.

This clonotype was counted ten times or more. The DNA for the CDR3 is TGTGCAAGTCGACTAGCGGGGGGGCCTGGGGCCAACGTCCTGACTTTC. This encodes CASRLAGGPGANVLTF. This sequence joins TRBV12-3 or TRBV12-4 and TRBJ2-6; 14 positions match TRBD2. This CDR3 comprises 16 residues.

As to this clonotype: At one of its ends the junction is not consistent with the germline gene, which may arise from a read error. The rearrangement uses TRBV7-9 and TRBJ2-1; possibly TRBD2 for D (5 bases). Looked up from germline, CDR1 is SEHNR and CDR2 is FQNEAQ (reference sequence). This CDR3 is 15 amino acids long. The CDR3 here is CASSQPPSGVNEQFF. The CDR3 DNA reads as TGCGCCAGCAGCCAACCCCCATCCGGGGTCAATGAGCAGTTCTTC.

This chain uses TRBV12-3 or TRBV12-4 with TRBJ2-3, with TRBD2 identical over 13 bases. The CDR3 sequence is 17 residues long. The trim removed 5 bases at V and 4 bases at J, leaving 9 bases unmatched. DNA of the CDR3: TGTGCCAGCAGTCCCCGGACTAGCGGGGGTTTGGCAGATACGCAGTATTTT. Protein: CASSPRTSGGLADTQYF.

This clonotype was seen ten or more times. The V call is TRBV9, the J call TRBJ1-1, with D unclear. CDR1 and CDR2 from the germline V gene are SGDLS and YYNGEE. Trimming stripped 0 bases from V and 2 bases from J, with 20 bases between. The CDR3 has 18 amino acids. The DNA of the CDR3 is TGTGCCAGCAGCGTAGACGGTTCGGGAACTGCGTCAAACACTGAAGCTTTCTTT. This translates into CASSVDGSGTASNTEAFF.

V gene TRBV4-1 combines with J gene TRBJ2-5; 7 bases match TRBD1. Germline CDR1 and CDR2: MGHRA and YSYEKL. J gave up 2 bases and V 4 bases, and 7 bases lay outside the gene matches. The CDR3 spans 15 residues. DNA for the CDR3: TGCGCCAGCAGCCGGACCGGGACAGCACAAGAGACCCAGTACTTC. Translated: CASSRTGTAQETQYF.

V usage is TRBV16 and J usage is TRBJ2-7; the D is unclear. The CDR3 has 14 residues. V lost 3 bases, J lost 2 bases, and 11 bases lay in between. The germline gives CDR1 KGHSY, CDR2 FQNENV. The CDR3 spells CASSHSGATYEQYF. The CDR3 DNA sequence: TGTGCCAGCAGCCATTCCGGCGCCACCTACGAGCAGTACTTC.

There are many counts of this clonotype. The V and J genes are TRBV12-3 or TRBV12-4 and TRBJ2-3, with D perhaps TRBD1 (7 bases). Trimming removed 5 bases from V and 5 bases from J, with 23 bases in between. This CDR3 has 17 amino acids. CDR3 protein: CASSPLPGAQGGDTQYF. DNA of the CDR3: TGTGCCAGCAGTCCCCTTCCCGGGGCTCAGGGGGGAGATACGCAGTATTTT.

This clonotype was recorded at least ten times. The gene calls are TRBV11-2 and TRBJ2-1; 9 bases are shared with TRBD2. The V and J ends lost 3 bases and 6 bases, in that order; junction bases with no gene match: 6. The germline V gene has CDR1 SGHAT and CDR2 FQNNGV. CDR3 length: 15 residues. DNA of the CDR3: TGTGCCAGCAGCTTCGGGTGGCGGGGGGGCAATGAGCAGTTCTTC. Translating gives CASSFGWRGGNEQFF.

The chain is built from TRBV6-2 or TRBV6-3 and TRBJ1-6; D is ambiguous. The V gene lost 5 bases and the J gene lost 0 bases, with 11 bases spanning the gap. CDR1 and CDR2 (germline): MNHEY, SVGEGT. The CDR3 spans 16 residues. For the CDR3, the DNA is TGTGCCAGCAGTACCGCAGGAAGCTCCTATAATTCACCCCTCCACTTT. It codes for CASSTAGSSYNSPLHF.